This section outlines one TCR beta chain sequence together with its context. Generated by immunoSEQ multiplex PCR, the TCRdb table keeps only in-frame clones and is missing some. Of 1 million to 1.3 million clones listed, around 82% are singletons. These data come from a study of shared clonotypes between healthy human individuals. The CDR3 spans 16 residues. Germline values: CDR1 MNHNS, CDR2 SASEGT. Trimming removed 2 bases from V and 1 base from J, with 12 bases in between. Sequencing used memory CD4+ T cells from PBMCs. As for subset: CD45RA-negative fraction. The sequence derives from a man aged 18 to 29 in good health. Some clones in this sample may be carry-over from other donors' samples. V and J are TRBV6-1 and TRBJ2-1; D is unclear. CDR3 nucleotides: TGTGCCAGCAGTGAATCGGCCCATTCTTCCTACAATGAGCAGTTCTTC. Its protein is CASSESAHSSYNEQFF.